This T cell receptor (beta chain) was sequenced for a study of T cells in Graves' hyperthyroidism and ophthalmopathy. Study-level background: Peripheral blood was secured at the point of initial diagnosis, before any treatment.

It was RNA transcripts that yielded the amplified TCR beta CDR3 regions. In the first-round RT-PCR of the TCR CDR3, the HTBI primer set was used. TCRdb re-derived calls from the multiplex PCR reads in MiXCR, one entry per CDR3 protein. Of some 50,000 distinct CDR3 sequences in the sample, roughly 50% are singletons; the top ten hold over 8%. V lost 6 bases to trimming and J lost 5 bases; unmatched junction nucleotides: 10. The CDR3 has 14 amino acids. The germline CDR1 and CDR2 sequences are DFQATT and SNEGSKA (reference sequence). The rearrangement uses TRBV20-1 and TRBJ2-5, with 9 bases aligning to TRBD2. The receptor's source is a woman aged 45-65 years with Graves' ophthalmopathy. The material sequenced was blood. This chain's CDR3 is CSAPDRRGGETQYF. CDR3 nucleotide sequence: TGCAGTGCGCCGGACAGGCGGGGGGGGGAGACCCAGTACTTC.